This T cell receptor (beta chain) comes out of a study of response to subunit inactivated influenza vaccine. Germline V gene data show CDR1 as SGHRS and CDR2 as YFSETQ. The CDR3 sequence is 14 residues long. Losses at the gene ends were 4 bases for V and 6 bases for J; bases not matched to a gene: 6. TCRdb reanalysed the RT-PCR reads using MiXCR and keeps one entry per CDR3 protein. The data show some 520,000 distinct CDR3 sequences, about 17% seen once. The count of this clonotype is one. Its matching antigen is unknown. Study results and limitations: Each seasonal influenza vaccination, the authors suggested, recruits few new T cells.

The receptor comes from a man aged 45-69 years who received an inactivated influenza vaccine. This sequence joins TRBV5-1 and TRBJ2-3; TRBD1 matches at 9 bases. Sequencing used CD4+ T cells sorted from PBMCs, obtained less than 30 months after vaccination. The CDR3 DNA sequence: TGCGCCAGCAGCAAGGGACAGGGAGGGGATACGCAGTATTTT. Its protein product is CASSKGQGGDTQYF.